The present T cell receptor beta chain was sequenced within a study of cytomegalovirus exposure and HLA in healthy donors. General observations from the study: The study found most TCR sequences rare, yet found some public TCRs in many donors. Per published reports, the classifier diagnosed cytomegalovirus status with high specificity and sensitivity. Investigators reported 150 to 200 TCR beta chains as tied to cytomegalovirus.

The PCR used 60 Vbeta and 13 Jbeta primers. The protocol was immunoSEQ multiplex PCR, while the TCRdb copy is restricted to in-frame clones and leaves out a portion. Among 100,000 to 150,000 clones, roughly a sixth were seen once, and the ten largest hold about 3%. As concerns this clone: The antigen is unknown.

The CDR3 covers 15 residues. Germline V lookup: CDR1 SQVTM, CDR2 ANQGSEA. The sample taken for sequencing was PBMCs. The V and J genes are TRBV29-1 and TRBJ2-6, with D perhaps TRBD2 (7 bases). This receptor was identified in a female donor in good health and CMV-seropositive. In DNA, the CDR3 is TGCAGTGTGGAGGGGGGGCGCTCTGGGGCCAACGTCCTGACTTTC. It specifies CSVEGGRSGANVLTF.